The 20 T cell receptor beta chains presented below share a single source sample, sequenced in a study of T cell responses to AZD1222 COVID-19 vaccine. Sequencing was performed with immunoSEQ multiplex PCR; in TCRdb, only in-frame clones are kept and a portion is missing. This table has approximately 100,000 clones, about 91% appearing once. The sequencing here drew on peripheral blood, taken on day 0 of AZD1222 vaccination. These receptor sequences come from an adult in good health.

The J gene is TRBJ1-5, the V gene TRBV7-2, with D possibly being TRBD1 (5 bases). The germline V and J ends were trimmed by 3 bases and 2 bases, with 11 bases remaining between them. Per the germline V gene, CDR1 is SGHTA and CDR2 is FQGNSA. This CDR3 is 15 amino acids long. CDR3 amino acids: CASSFPGRRNQPQHF. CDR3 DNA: TGTGCCAGCAGCTTCCCAGGGCGCCGCAATCAGCCCCAGCATTTT.

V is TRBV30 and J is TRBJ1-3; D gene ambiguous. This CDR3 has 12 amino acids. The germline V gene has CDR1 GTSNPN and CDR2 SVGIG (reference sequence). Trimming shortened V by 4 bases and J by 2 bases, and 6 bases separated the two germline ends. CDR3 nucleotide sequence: TGTGCCTGGAAGCGTGCTGGAAACACCATATATTTT. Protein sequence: CAWKRAGNTIYF.

CDR3 nucleotide sequence: TGTGCCAGCTCACCTTCAGGAAGGGCCGATCAGCCCCAGCATTTT. Its protein product is CASSPSGRADQPQHF. V usage is TRBV18 and J usage is TRBJ1-5; D uncertain. This CDR3 has 15 amino acids. Germline CDR1 KGHSH, CDR2 LQKENI. The V gene lost 3 bases and the J gene lost 5 bases, with 14 bases spanning the gap.

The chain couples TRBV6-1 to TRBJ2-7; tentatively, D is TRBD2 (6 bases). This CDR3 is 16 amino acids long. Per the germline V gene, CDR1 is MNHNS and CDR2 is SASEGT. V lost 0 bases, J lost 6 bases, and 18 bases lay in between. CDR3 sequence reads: CASSEARVGGLCEQYF. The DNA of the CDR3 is TGTGCCAGCAGTGAAGCGCGGGTTGGAGGGCTCTGCGAGCAGTACTTC.

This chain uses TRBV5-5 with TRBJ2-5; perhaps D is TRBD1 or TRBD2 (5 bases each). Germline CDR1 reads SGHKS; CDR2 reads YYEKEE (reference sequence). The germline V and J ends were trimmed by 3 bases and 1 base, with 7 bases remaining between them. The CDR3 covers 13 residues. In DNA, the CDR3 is TGTGCCAGCAGCTACGGGACCCAAGAGACCCAGTACTTC. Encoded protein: CASSYGTQETQYF. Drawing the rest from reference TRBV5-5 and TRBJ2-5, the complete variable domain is DAGVTQSPTHLIKTRGQQVTLRCSPISGHKSVSWYQQVLGQGPQFIFQYYEKEERGRGNFPDRFSARQFPNYSSELNVNALLLGDSALYLCASSYGTQETQYFGPGTRLLVL.

CDR3 region: CAISYTGSSYNSPLHF. The CDR3 region has the DNA TGTGCCATCAGCTACACGGGGAGCTCCTATAATTCACCCCTCCACTTT. The chain carries TRBV10-3 and TRBJ1-6, with unresolved D. CDR3 size: 16 residues. Trimming removed 6 bases at V and 0 bases at J, with 12 bases between. Per germline, CDR1 ENHRY and CDR2 SYGVKD.

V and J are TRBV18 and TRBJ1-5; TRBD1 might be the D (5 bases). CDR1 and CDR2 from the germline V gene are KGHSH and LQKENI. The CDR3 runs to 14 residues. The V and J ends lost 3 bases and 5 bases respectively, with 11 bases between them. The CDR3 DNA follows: TGTGCCAGCTCACCTCGGGGCGGGGATCAGCCCCAGCATTTT. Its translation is CASSPRGGDQPQHF.

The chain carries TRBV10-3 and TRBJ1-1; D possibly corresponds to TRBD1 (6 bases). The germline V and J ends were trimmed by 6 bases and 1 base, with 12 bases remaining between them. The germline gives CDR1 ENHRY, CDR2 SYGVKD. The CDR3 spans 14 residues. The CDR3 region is CAIRKEQGNTEAFF. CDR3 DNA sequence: TGTGCCATCAGGAAGGAACAGGGGAACACTGAAGCTTTCTTT.

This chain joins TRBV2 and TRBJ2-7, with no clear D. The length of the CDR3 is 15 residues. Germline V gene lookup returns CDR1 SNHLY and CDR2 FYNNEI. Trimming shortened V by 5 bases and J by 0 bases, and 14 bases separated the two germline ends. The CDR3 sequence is CASSTLTRSSYEQYF. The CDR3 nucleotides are TGTGCCAGCAGTACTCTAACTCGGAGCTCCTACGAGCAGTACTTC.

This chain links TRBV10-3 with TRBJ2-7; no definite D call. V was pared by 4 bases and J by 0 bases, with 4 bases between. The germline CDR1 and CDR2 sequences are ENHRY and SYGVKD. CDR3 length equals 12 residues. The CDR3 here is CAISANSYEQYF. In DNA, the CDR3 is TGTGCCATCAGTGCTAACTCCTACGAGCAGTACTTC.

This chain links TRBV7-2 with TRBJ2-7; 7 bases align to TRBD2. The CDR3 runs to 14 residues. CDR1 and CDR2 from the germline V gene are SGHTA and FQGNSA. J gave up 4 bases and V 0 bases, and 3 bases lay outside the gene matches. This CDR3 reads CASSLAGGLYEQYF. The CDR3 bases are TGTGCCAGCAGCTTAGCGGGAGGGCTTTACGAGCAGTACTTC.

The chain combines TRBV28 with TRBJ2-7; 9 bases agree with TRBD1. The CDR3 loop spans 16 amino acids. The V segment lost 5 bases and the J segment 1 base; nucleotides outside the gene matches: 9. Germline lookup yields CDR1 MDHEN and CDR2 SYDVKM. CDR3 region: CASSHHRGRLSYEQYF. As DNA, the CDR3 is TGTGCCAGCAGTCACCACAGGGGGCGCCTTTCCTACGAGCAGTACTTC.

The CDR3: CASSLGQVTKNIQYF. Written as DNA, the CDR3 is TGTGCCAGCAGTTTAGGCCAGGTCACCAAAAACATTCAGTACTTC. The rearrangement joins TRBV28 to TRBJ2-4; D call uncertain. Germline CDR1 and CDR2: MDHEN and SYDVKM. V lost 2 bases to trimming and J lost 2 bases, with 10 bases between them. This CDR3 comprises 15 residues.

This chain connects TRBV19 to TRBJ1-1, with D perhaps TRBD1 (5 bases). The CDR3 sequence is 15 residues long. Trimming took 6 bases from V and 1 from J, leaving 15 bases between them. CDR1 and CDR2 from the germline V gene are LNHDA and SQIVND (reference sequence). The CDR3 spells CASRASGEWNTEAFF. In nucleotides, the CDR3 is TGTGCCAGTAGAGCATCGGGGGAGTGGAACACTGAAGCTTTCTTT.

CDR3 coding DNA: TGCGCCAGCTCCCCGGGGGTAGCGGGAGGTAATGAGCAGTTCTTC. It yields the protein CASSPGVAGGNEQFF. V gene TRBV5-1 combines with J gene TRBJ2-1, with 10 bases fitting TRBD2. Germline CDR1 SGHRS, CDR2 YFSETQ. The junction had 11 bases not matched to a gene; V was cut back by 7 bases and J by 7 bases. The CDR3 sequence is 15 residues long.

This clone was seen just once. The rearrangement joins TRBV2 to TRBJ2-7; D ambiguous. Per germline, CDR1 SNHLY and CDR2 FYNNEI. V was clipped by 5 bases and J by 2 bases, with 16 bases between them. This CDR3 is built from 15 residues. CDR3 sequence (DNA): TGTGCCAGCAGTAAACAAGAGACTGGAACCTACGAGCAGTACTTC. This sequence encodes CASSKQETGTYEQYF. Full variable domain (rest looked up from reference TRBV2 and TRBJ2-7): EPEVTQTPSHQVTQMGQEVILRCVPISNHLYFYWYRQILGQKVEFLVSFYNNEISEKSEIFDDQFSVERPDGSNFTLKIRSTKLEDSAMYFCASSKQETGTYEQYFGPGTRLTVT.

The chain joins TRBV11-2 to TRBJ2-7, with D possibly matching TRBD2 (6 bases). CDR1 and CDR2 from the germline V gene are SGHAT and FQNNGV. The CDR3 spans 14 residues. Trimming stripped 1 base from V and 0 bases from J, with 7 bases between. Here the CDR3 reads CASSLGGTSYEQYF. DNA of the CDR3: TGTGCCAGCAGCTTAGGCGGGACCTCCTACGAGCAGTACTTC.

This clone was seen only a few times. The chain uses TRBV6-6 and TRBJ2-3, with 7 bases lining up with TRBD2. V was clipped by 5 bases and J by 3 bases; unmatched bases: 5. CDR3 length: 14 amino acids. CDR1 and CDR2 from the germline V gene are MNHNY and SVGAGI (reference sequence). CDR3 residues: CASSRGAGTDTQYF. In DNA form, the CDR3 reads TGTGCCAGCAGTCGGGGAGCGGGGACAGATACGCAGTATTTT.

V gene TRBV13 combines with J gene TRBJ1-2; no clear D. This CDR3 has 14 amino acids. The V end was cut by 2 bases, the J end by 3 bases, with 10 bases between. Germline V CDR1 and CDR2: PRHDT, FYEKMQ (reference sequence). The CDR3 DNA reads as TGTGCCAGCAGCTTAAGGTCTGGGCACTATGGCTACACCTTC. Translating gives CASSLRSGHYGYTF.

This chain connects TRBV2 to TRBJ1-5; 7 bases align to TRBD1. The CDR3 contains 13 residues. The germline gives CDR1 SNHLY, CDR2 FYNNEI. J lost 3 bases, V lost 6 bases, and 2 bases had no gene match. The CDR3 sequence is CASRQGINQPQHF. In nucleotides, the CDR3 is TGTGCCAGCAGACAGGGGATCAATCAGCCCCAGCATTTT.